The 25 T cell receptor beta chains listed next were all sequenced from one sample in a study of neoadjuvant anti-PD-1 for oral cavity cancer. Indicated time point: after neoadjuvant nivolumab, at surgical resection. Profiling relied on immunoSEQ multiplex PCR, and the TCRdb table lists in-frame clones only, not all of them. The profile shows 63,000 or so clones, around 85% of them singletons. The material was PBMCs, obtained after nivolumab (anti-PD-1) treatment. The origin of the receptors is a person between 40 and 80 years old with oral cavity squamous cell carcinoma.

The chain uses TRBV7-8 and TRBJ1-1; TRBD1 is a possible D gene (5 bases). Trimming removed 6 bases at V and 1 base at J, with 9 bases between. CDR1 is SGHVS and CDR2 is FQNEAQ in the germline V gene. CDR3 size: 13 residues. The CDR3 coding sequence is TGTGCCAGCAGTAACAGGAGGAACACTGAAGCTTTCTTT. This sequence encodes CASSNRRNTEAFF.

This sequence joins TRBV10-3 and TRBJ2-7; 7 nucleotides align to TRBD1. Germline V gives CDR1 ENHRY, CDR2 SYGVKD. Trimming took 7 bases from V and 0 from J; bases not matched to a gene: 9. The CDR3 length is 15 residues. The CDR3 protein is CAITRGQESSYEQYF. DNA of the CDR3: TGTGCCATCACTCGCGGACAGGAGAGCTCCTACGAGCAGTACTTC.

The chain recombines TRBV27 with TRBJ2-1; D gene unclear. Trimming removed 5 bases from V and 1 base from J, with 6 bases in between. Germline V CDR1 and CDR2: MNHEY, SMNVEV (reference sequence). The length of the CDR3 is 13 residues. The CDR3 nucleotides are TGTGCCAGCAGTATCCTTTCCTACAATGAGCAGTTCTTC. Translating it yields CASSILSYNEQFF.

The V call is TRBV5-1, the J call TRBJ1-1, with D perhaps TRBD1 (6 bases). This CDR3 region has 16 residues. Trimming removed 0 bases from V and 4 bases from J, with 16 bases in between. Germline CDR1 is SGHRS and CDR2 is YFSETQ. CDR3 protein: CASSLGGSGAGTEAFF. The CDR3 DNA reads as TGCGCCAGCAGCTTGGGAGGATCGGGGGCAGGCACTGAAGCTTTCTTT. Full variable domain (rest looked up from reference TRBV5-1 and TRBJ1-1): KAGVTQTPRYLIKTRGQQVTLSCSPISGHRSVSWYQQTPGQGLQFLFEYFSETQRNKGNFPGRFSGRQFSNSRSEMNVSTLELGDSALYLCASSLGGSGAGTEAFFGQGTRLTVV.

This chain connects TRBV5-4 to TRBJ1-2; a weak D match, TRBD1 (6 bases). This CDR3 is built from 13 residues. Germline V gene data show CDR1 as SGHNT and CDR2 as YYREEE (reference sequence). V shed 3 bases and J shed 5 bases, with 11 bases lying between them. CDR3: CASSSTGRYGYTF. CDR3 DNA: TGTGCCAGCAGCTCTACAGGGAGGTATGGCTACACCTTC.

The chain combines TRBV6-1 with TRBJ1-5; 8 nucleotides agree with TRBD1. CDR1 and CDR2 from the germline V gene are MNHNS and SASEGT. This CDR3 has 14 residues. V was pared by 3 bases and J by 7 bases, with 5 bases of the junction left unmatched. This CDR3 is CASSDDRGWQPQHF. CDR3 coding DNA: TGTGCCAGCAGTGACGACAGGGGATGGCAGCCCCAGCATTTT.

The chain joins TRBV9 to TRBJ1-5, with D unresolved. The V and J ends lost 4 bases and 9 bases respectively, with 8 bases between them. Germline V gene data show CDR1 as SGDLS and CDR2 as YYNGEE. This CDR3 contains 11 residues. The CDR3 is CASSPLRPQHF. The CDR3 nucleotides are TGTGCCAGCAGCCCCTTAAGGCCCCAGCATTTT.

This clone was recorded only once. CDR3 sequence: CASSPGRGAGEKLFF. The CDR3 DNA reads as TGCGCCAGCAGCCCCGGGAGGGGGGCCGGGGAAAAACTGTTTTTT. V and J are TRBV5-1 and TRBJ1-4, with D possibly being TRBD1 (6 bases). CDR3 size: 15 residues. Trimming cost V 4 bases and J 8 bases, with 18 bases left between them. The germline gives CDR1 SGHRS, CDR2 YFSETQ.

This chain joins TRBV7-9 and TRBJ1-1; the D gene is possibly TRBD1 (6 bases). The CDR3 extends over 14 amino acids. Germline V CDR1 and CDR2: SEHNR, FQNEAQ (reference sequence). The V end lost 2 bases, the J end lost 5 bases, and 12 bases lay between the germline ends. This chain's CDR3 is CASSLSARGTEAFF. CDR3 bases: TGTGCCAGCAGCTTATCGGCCAGGGGAACTGAAGCTTTCTTT.

There are a few counts of this clone. This chain uses TRBV7-3 with TRBJ2-3, with unresolved D. Per the germline V gene, CDR1 is SGHTA and CDR2 is FQGTGA. CDR3 length: 13 residues. V lost 5 bases, J lost 4 bases, and 10 bases lay in between. DNA for the CDR3: TGTGCCAGCAGCCCCCCGGACGCAGATACGCAGTATTTT. It encodes CASSPPDADTQYF. Variable domain in full (rest from reference TRBV7-3 and TRBJ2-3): GAGVSQTPSNKVTEKGKYVELRCDPISGHTALYWYRQSLGQGPEFLIYFQGTGAADDSGLPNDRFFAVRPEGSVSTLKIQRTERGDSAVYLCASSPPDADTQYFGPGTRLTVL.

This clone has a handful of counts. The chain recombines TRBV7-6 with TRBJ1-4; perhaps TRBD1 as D (6 bases). Per the germline V gene, CDR1 is SGHVS and CDR2 is FNYEAQ. The CDR3 length is 15 residues. Trimming removed 4 bases at V and 4 bases at J, with 13 bases between. The CDR3 spells CASSSQGLSNEKLFF. The DNA of the CDR3 is TGTGCCAGCAGCTCACAGGGACTGAGTAATGAAAAACTGTTTTTT.

The chain combines TRBV10-3 with TRBJ2-5; TRBD1 matches 8 bases. This CDR3 is built from 17 residues. Germline V CDR1 and CDR2: ENHRY, SYGVKD. With V trimmed by 2 bases and J by 1 base, 9 bases remained unmatched. Here the CDR3 DNA reads TGTGCCATCAGTGAGCATTTTTTTGACAGGGGCCAAGAGACCCAGTACTTC. Translation: CAISEHFFDRGQETQYF.

The gene calls are TRBV5-1 and TRBJ2-6; 9 bases match TRBD1. With V trimmed by 5 bases and J by 0 bases, 6 bases remained unmatched. In germline, CDR1 is SGHRS, CDR2 YFSETQ. This CDR3 is 17 amino acids long. The CDR3 DNA is TGCGCCAGCAGTACCCGGGACAGGGTCTCTGGGGCCAACGTCCTGACTTTC. Its protein is CASSTRDRVSGANVLTF.

The genes are TRBV2 and TRBJ2-1, with 7 bases aligning to TRBD2. Germline V gene sequence: CDR1 SNHLY, CDR2 FYNNEI. The V segment lost 4 bases and the J segment 10 bases; nucleotides outside the gene matches: 7. The CDR3 has 13 residues. The CDR3 DNA reads as TGTGCCAGCAGTGGAAGGCGGGAGCAGGAGCAGTTCTTC. It translates to CASSGRREQEQFF.

This clone was seen a few times. V and J are TRBV10-3 and TRBJ2-1; the match to TRBD2 covers 8 bases. Germline trimming cut 2 bases from V and 6 bases from J; bases unmatched to any gene: 6. The length of the CDR3 is 15 residues. CDR1 and CDR2 from the germline V gene are ENHRY and SYGVKD. DNA for the CDR3: TGTGCCATCAGTGAGGACAGAGGGACTAGCAATGAGCAGTTCTTC. Amino acid sequence: CAISEDRGTSNEQFF.

This sequence joins TRBV7-2 and TRBJ2-1, with D possibly being TRBD2 (7 bases). The CDR3 spans 16 residues. The germline gives CDR1 SGHTA, CDR2 FQGNSA. Between the trimmed V and J ends, which lost 7 bases and 4 bases, there was a span of 20 bases. The CDR3 region is CASKVGGGGLYNEQFF. CDR3 sequence (DNA): TGTGCCAGCAAAGTAGGTGGCGGGGGCCTTTACAATGAGCAGTTCTTC. The full variable domain, rest sourced from reference TRBV7-2 and TRBJ2-1, is GAGVSQSPSNKVTEKGKDVELRCDPISGHTALYWYRQSLGQGLEFLIYFQGNSAPDKSGLPSDRFSAERTGGSVSTLTIQRTQQEDSAVYLCASKVGGGGLYNEQFFGPGTRLTVL.

The V and J genes are TRBV29-1 and TRBJ2-6, with D possibly called TRBD1 or TRBD2 (7 bases each). The V gene's germline CDR1 is SQVTM and CDR2 ANQGSEA. The CDR3 consists of 17 residues. V lost 6 bases and J lost 0, with 18 bases in between. CDR3 loop: CSVPEGGGSSGANVLTF. The CDR3 DNA reads TGCAGCGTCCCCGAGGGAGGGGGCAGCTCTGGGGCCAACGTCCTGACTTTC.

The chain recombines TRBV6-5 with TRBJ1-4, with D maybe TRBD1 (5 bases). Germline values: CDR1 MNHEY, CDR2 SVGAGI. The CDR3 extends over 14 amino acids. Trimming took 6 bases from V and 7 from J, leaving 15 bases between them. Written as DNA, the CDR3 is TGTGCCAGCAGCGCGGGGGGTGGTTTTGAAAAACTGTTTTTT. This gives the protein CASSAGGGFEKLFF.

The J gene is TRBJ2-4, the V gene TRBV29-1; D gene unclear. CDR1 is SQVTM and CDR2 is ANQGSEA in the germline V gene. The CDR3 contains 13 residues. Trimming took 4 bases from V and 11 from J, leaving 18 bases between them. CDR3 loop: CSVVGEPFTVQYF. The CDR3 region has the DNA TGCAGCGTTGTAGGAGAGCCTTTTACAGTTCAGTACTTC.

The chain carries TRBV7-9 and TRBJ1-2; D gene uncertain. CDR3 size: 13 residues. Germline CDR1 and CDR2: SEHNR and FQNEAQ (reference sequence). V was pared by 3 bases and J by 4 bases, with 9 bases between. The CDR3 is CASSLGTIYGYTF. In nucleotides, the CDR3 is TGTGCCAGCAGCTTGGGCACCATCTATGGCTACACCTTC.

V and J are TRBV15 and TRBJ2-7; the D is unclear. This CDR3 is built from 13 residues. Trimming removed 0 bases at V and 6 bases at J, with 9 bases between. CDR1 is LNHNV, CDR2 YYDKDF, per germline (reference sequence). The CDR3 DNA is TGTGCCACCAGCAGAGATGTTTCGCTCGAGCAGTACTTC. As protein: CATSRDVSLEQYF.

The CDR3 DNA is TGTGCCAGTAACGACCCCAGGGGACTATACAATGAGCAGTTCTTC. This encodes CASNDPRGLYNEQFF. The chain links TRBV19 to TRBJ2-1; maybe TRBD2 (7 bases). Trimming removed 7 bases at V and 4 bases at J, with 17 bases between. The germline V gene encodes CDR1 LNHDA and CDR2 SQIVND (reference sequence). This CDR3 is built from 15 residues.

This clone was recorded only once. The genes are TRBV27 and TRBJ2-5; 12 bases line up with TRBD2. Trimming cost V 6 bases and J 8 bases; bases outside gene matches: 22. Germline V gene data show CDR1 as MNHEY and CDR2 as SMNVEV (reference sequence). The CDR3 length is 19 residues. CDR3 region: CASSPTRQGPQTSGRTQYF. In DNA form, the CDR3 reads TGTGCCAGCAGCCCCACGAGACAGGGGCCCCAGACTAGCGGGAGAACCCAGTACTTC.

The chain employs TRBV30 and TRBJ2-7; a weak D match, TRBD1 (6 bases). CDR1 and CDR2 (germline): GTSNPN, SVGIG (reference sequence). V was pared by 2 bases and J by 6 bases, with 17 bases between. The CDR3 totals 14 residues. The CDR3: CAWSLTFPQGEQYF. CDR3 sequence (DNA): TGTGCCTGGAGTCTAACTTTTCCACAGGGCGAGCAGTACTTC. The full variable domain, rest sourced from reference TRBV30 and TRBJ2-7, is SQTIHQWPATLVQPVGSPLSLECTVEGTSNPNLYWYRQAAGRGLQLLFYSVGIGQISSEVPQNLSASRPQDRQFILSSKKLLLSDSGFYLCAWSLTFPQGEQYFGPGTRLTVT.

The chain has TRBV30 and TRBJ2-7, with 11 positions matching TRBD2. CDR3 size: 14 residues. The V gene end was trimmed by 3 bases and the J gene end by 9 bases; junction bases not matched to a gene: 10. Looked up from germline, CDR1 is GTSNPN and CDR2 is SVGIG (reference sequence). The CDR3 here is CAWSVGTSGLGQYF. The CDR3 bases are TGTGCCTGGAGCGTTGGGACTAGCGGACTCGGGCAGTACTTC.